This section outlines one T cell receptor beta chain sequence together with its context. The antigen it binds to is not known. No per-base quality is available; no much larger clone lies one base away. The method was 5' RACE. These reads were obtained on an Illumina HiSeq 2500. A second about 7 to 11 cycle PCR used a sample-barcoded 5' primer and a J-beta primer mix. A template-switch 5' adaptor carrying 12 random nucleotides introduced a unique molecular identifier onto each TCR beta cDNA molecule. Each sample yielded at least 2.5 million CDR3-containing paired-end reads. All of the RNA was converted into first-strand cDNA using the Mint cDNA synthesis kit, with a TRBC-specific oligonucleotide serving as the primer. All cDNA was treated with uracil-DNA glycosylase and then went through a first 18-cycle PCR with the universal primers M1SS and BC2_uni_R. From the authors' description of their analysis: Normalization of each sample was performed by random selection of 1 million high-quality reads, each carrying a distinct molecular identifier. Instead of being binned into consensus sequences, reads with shared molecular identifiers were discarded. CDR3 identification, clonotype clustering and error correction used MiTCR with a Q25 quality threshold and the strictest error-elimination algorithm. Lower-bound total TCR beta diversity was estimated with a nonparametric unseen species model using Euler transformation. TCRdb trimmed the raw reads at Q25, called clones with MiXCR and kept productive beta chains. Every entry covers one CDR3 protein and lists the most common genes and DNA from its rows. These V and J calls originate from TCRdb's pipeline instead of the authors' own analysis. In this sample the table shows around 970,000 distinct CDR3 sequences, roughly 47% of which occur a single time. The ten top clones hold about a fifth of the sample.

The sample originates from a study of blood T cells in healthy people across ages (dated by TCRdb to the mid-2010s). Regarding the study in general: In model experiments, roughly one uniquely barcoded TCR beta cDNA molecule per two T cells was captured by template switching. To avoid experimental bias, donors of different ages were spread randomly across the sequencing lanes. The study measured age-related changes in TCR beta repertoire diversity using deep sequencing normalized with unique cDNA molecular identifiers. The study analyzed two additional independent replicas of 1 million unique cDNA reads from the same blood draw for two donors, one aged 18 to 30 and one aged 80 or older. The donors were divided into four age groups: young (average approximately 16 years), middle-aged (around 37), aged (approximately 59) and long-lived (82).

CDR1 and CDR2, looked up from the germline V gene, are SQVTM and ANQGSEA. The CDR3, from cysteine to phenylalanine, totals 13 residues. Only the CDR3 DNA is retained, 39 bases long and in frame from the first base. V is shortened by 1 base, J by 2 bases, and the region joining them spans 7 bases. Overall study results and their limits: Because the CMV infection status of the donors was unknown, age-related changes in expanded clonotypes may potentially have been confounded. Total diversity estimates from one million sequenced T cells were considered lower bounds and underestimates. The percentage of naive T cells measured by flow cytometry correlated strongly with observed TCR beta diversity. As age increased, observed TCR beta diversity per million T cells dropped in a roughly linear way, and a significant reduction was already evident by age roughly 36. Compared with the aged group, the long-lived group had more naive CD4+ T cells, fewer expanded clones and increased TCR diversity, a pattern suggesting age selection. Bulk unsorted PBMC profiling prevented conclusive comparison of naive and antigen-experienced compartments.

Donors were 39 systemically healthy Caucasian individuals from Russia aged roughly 6 to 90 years. Each donor gave 8 to 10 milliliters of peripheral blood, collected into EDTA-treated Vacutainer tubes. PBMCs were isolated by Ficoll-Paque density-gradient centrifugation, with at least 6 million obtained per sample. Trizol reagent was used to extract total RNA from the PBMCs, yielding at least 5 micrograms per sample. For every donor, flow cytometry on a PBMC aliquot measured the percentage of naive CD45RAhigh/CD27high T cells. The chain joins TRBV29-1 to TRBJ2-3, with the D call perhaps TRBD1 or TRBD2, as 5 bases match in each case. This TCR came from a woman in her fifties or sixties in good health. Sequencing input: blood. CDR3 protein: CSVEGDATDTQYF. Here is the DNA: TGCAGCGTTGAAGGGGACGCCACAGATACGCAGTATTTT.